The clone carrying this T cell receptor beta chain has a count of ten or more. Its target is not known. The sample originates from a study of CD8 T cells in ankylosing spondylitis. Germline V gene lookup returns CDR1 MGHDK and CDR2 SYGVNS. V lost 2 bases and J 0 bases, leaving 14 bases between the germline ends. This CDR3 region has 17 residues. Library preparation for TCR beta used quantitative 5'-RACE with molecular barcodes. TCRdb re-derived calls from the 5' RACE reads in MiXCR, one entry per CDR3 protein. The sample has under 250,000 distinct CDR3 sequences, approximately 12% seen once; the top ten hold roughly 6.8%. Study outcomes and limitations: Significantly higher representation of disease-linked clones was reported for matched ankylosing spondylitis synovial fluid. Within ankylosing spondylitis blood, a TCR beta motif made up of fewer than ten highly homologous variants appeared to be characteristic.

The clonotype was recovered from a male donor with ankylosing spondylitis or in good health (not recorded which). The chain couples TRBV25-1 to TRBJ2-1; TRBD2 is a possible D gene (6 bases). Sequencing was performed on blood, either unsorted or a sorted T cell fraction (not recorded which). CDR3 DNA sequence: TGTGCCAGCAGTGAACAGGGAGGTGGCCACTCCTACAATGAGCAGTTCTTC. Protein sequence: CASSEQGGGHSYNEQFF.